This T cell receptor (beta chain) was sequenced for a study of T cell responses to AZD1222 COVID-19 vaccine. The CDR3 is made up of 14 amino acids. The germline V gene encodes CDR1 SGHNT and CDR2 YYREEE (reference sequence). Trimming cost V 4 bases and J 1 base; bases outside gene matches: 5. General study points: Of the AZD1222 recipients, only six were seropositive at baseline.

As to this clone: Antigen unknown.

Clones were sequenced by immunoSEQ multiplex PCR, and TCRdb holds only the in-frame ones, with some missing. The sample has 150,000 to 200,000 clones; 90% are singletons. Here the sequenced sample was peripheral blood, taken 28 days after the second dose of the MenACWY control vaccine. The TCR comes from an adult who received the MenACWY meningococcal vaccine as a control. The rearrangement joins TRBV5-4 to TRBJ2-7; 7 bases agree with TRBD1. CDR3 nucleotide sequence: TGTGCCAGCAGCCAGGGACAGAGATCCTACGAGCAGTACTTC. Translated, it gives CASSQGQRSYEQYF. The full variable domain, with the rest looked up from reference TRBV5-4 and TRBJ2-7, is ETGVTQSPTHLIKTRGQQVTLRCSSQSGHNTVSWYQQALGQGPQFIFQYYREEENGRGNFPPRFSGLQFPNYSSELNVNALELDDSALYLCASSQGQRSYEQYFGPGTRLTVT.